This is a list of T cell receptor beta chains from one sample in a study of chemoradiotherapy in HPV16-positive cancers. The table came from immunoSEQ multiplex PCR; TCRdb's copy has only in-frame clones and leaves some out. The sample records under 15,000 clones, around nine tenths being singletons. The sample was blood, taken from a patient who underwent chemoradiotherapy. These receptors were taken from a human donor with HPV-associated anogenital cancer. Both conserved end residues are part of each CDR3. Fields, in order: V gene, D gene, J gene, clone size, CDR3 DNA, CDR3 protein. A D gene is named only where the DNA matches it firmly. Size is omitted from some rows. Given values are once, few, many or a class for expanded clones.

>TRBV29-1|.|TRBJ1-4|.
TGCAGCGTTGGTTCGGGCGATGTAAGAAAACTGTTTTTT
CSVGSGDVRKLFF
>TRBV19|.|TRBJ2-5|.
TGTGCCAGTAGTCCGGGGGCGCGGATAGGGACCCAGTACTTC
CASSPGARIGTQYF
>TRBV4-1|TRBD2|TRBJ2-5|.
TGCGCCAGCAGCCAGGCTCGCGGGGGGAGGGAGACCCAGTACTTC
CASSQARGGRETQYF
>TRBV4-1|.|TRBJ2-1|.
TGCGCCAGCAGCCAAGGGAGTTGGCTAGCCGCTGGCCTTGAGCAGTTCTTC
CASSQGSWLAAGLEQFF
>TRBV30|.|TRBJ1-2|.
TGTGCCTGGAGTTCTGGCAGGAGGAGCTACACCTTC
CAWSSGRRSYTF
>TRBV5-1|TRBD1|TRBJ2-1|.
TGCGCCAGCAGCTTGGAAGGACAGGGGAGGAAAAATGAGCAGTTCTTC
CASSLEGQGRKNEQFF
>TRBV7-9|.|TRBJ2-7|.
TGTGCCAGCAGCCTCACGGTCGGAGACGAGCAGTACTTC
CASSLTVGDEQYF
>TRBV27|.|TRBJ1-1|.
TGTGCCAGCAGTTTACGAGGGACTGAAGCTTTCTTT
CASSLRGTEAFF
>TRBV18|TRBD1|TRBJ1-5|.
TGTGCCAGCTCTCCAAACCAGGGGGATCAGCCCCAGCATTTT
CASSPNQGDQPQHF
>TRBV19|TRBD2|TRBJ2-7|.
TGTGCCAGTAGTATATCGGGGGGGACTCTAATCTTC
CASSISGGTLIF
>TRBV25-1|.|TRBJ2-6|.
TGTGCCAGCAGTGAACTCAGGGTTTCCGGGGCCAACGTCCTGACTTTC
CASSELRVSGANVLTF
>TRBV30|.|TRBJ1-1|.
TGTGCCTGGAGTGTATTAGGGCAGGGCTACACTGAAGCTTTCTTT
CAWSVLGQGYTEAFF
>TRBV19|.|TRBJ1-2|.
TGTGCCAGTAGTATCGGACATCCCGATAACTATGGCTACACCTTC
CASSIGHPDNYGYTF
>TRBV4-2|.|TRBJ1-5|.
TGTGCCAGCAGCCCCCGACCCTCCGGGGGGGACCAGCCCCAGCATTTT
CASSPRPSGGDQPQHF
>TRBV2|.|TRBJ2-7|.
TGTGCCAGCACTGCCTACGAGCAGTACTTC
CASTAYEQYF
>TRBV19|.|TRBJ1-2|.
TGTGCCAGTAGTATTTTTGGCGCCTACGCCACTGGCGGCTACACCTTC
CASSIFGAYATGGYTF
>TRBV6-1|TRBD2|TRBJ2-7|.
TGTGCCAGCTCAGCGGGGGCTAACCCTACCTACGAGCAGTACTTC
CASSAGANPTYEQYF
>TRBV7-2|.|TRBJ1-6|.
TGTGCCAGCAGCCGTCGAGACAGGAGCTCCTATAATTCACCCCTCCACTTT
CASSRRDRSSYNSPLHF
>TRBV5-4|TRBD1|TRBJ1-4|.
TGTGCCAGCAGCCAACGACAGGGGGCTTCTAATGAAAAACTGTTTTTT
CASSQRQGASNEKLFF
>TRBV6-5|.|TRBJ1-4|.
TGTGCCAGCAGCCTTGGACACGGGGGGGAAAAACTGTTTTTT
CASSLGHGGEKLFF
>TRBV4-3|TRBD1|TRBJ1-2|.
TGCGCCAGCAGCCAAGATGGAGGGAACAGGGGTGGAATCTATGGCTACACCTTC
CASSQDGGNRGGIYGYTF
>TRBV2|.|TRBJ1-1|few
TGTGCCAGCAGTGAAGATGTCCGGGCGGGGAGTACTGAAGCTTTCTTT
CASSEDVRAGSTEAFF
>TRBV5-1|.|TRBJ2-2|.
TGCGCCAGCAGCTTGACTAGCTTGGCCACCGGGGAGCTGTTTTTT
CASSLTSLATGELFF
>TRBV5-4|TRBD2|TRBJ2-5|few
TGTGCCAGCAGCTTGGGCGGGGGGGCGTCAGAGACCCAGTACTTC
CASSLGGGASETQYF
>TRBV9|TRBD1|TRBJ2-5|few
TGTGCCAGCAGCGATAGGCAGGGGGACCCGCAAGAGACCCAGTACTTC
CASSDRQGDPQETQYF
>TRBV5-4|.|TRBJ1-5|.
TGTGCCAGCAGCTTGGGCGGCCATCAGCCCCAGCATTTT
CASSLGGHQPQHF
>TRBV5-1|.|TRBJ1-1|.
TGCGCCAGCAGCTGGGACAACCCGAACACTGAAGCTTTCTTT
CASSWDNPNTEAFF
>TRBV11-3|.|TRBJ1-2|once
TGTGCCAGCAGCGAGGGGACAACGGGATATGGCTACACCTTC
CASSEGTTGYGYTF
>TRBV5-1|.|TRBJ1-6|.
TGCGCCAGCAGCTTGGGGGTATTTGGGAATTCACCCCTCCACTTT
CASSLGVFGNSPLHF
>TRBV19|.|TRBJ1-1|.
TGTGCCAGTAGTTTGGCAAACACTGAAGCTTTCTTT
CASSLANTEAFF